This TCR beta chain was documented in a study of graft-versus-host responses after intestinal transplantation (dated by TCRdb to the early 2020s). Regarding the study in general: Multivisceral, liver-intestinal, or isolated intestinal transplants were received by the recipients. Every recipient was given anti-thymocyte globulin induction, followed by 2 to 3 years of maintenance tacrolimus and steroids. Graft-versus-host and host-versus-graft alloreactive T cell clones were tracked in the graft, circulation and bone marrow after intestinal transplantation using bulk TCR-beta CDR3 sequencing. Alloreactive clones were identified by sequencing pre-transplant mixed lymphocyte reaction products and comparing these products with unstimulated pre-transplant donor and recipient T cells. Of the approximately 25 intestinal transplant recipients enrolled in the cohort, one of whom was a retransplant, 3 patients without pretransplant specimens were excluded. Donor T cell macrochimerism was defined as a peak of at least 4% donor T cells among recipient peripheral blood mononuclear cells. Samples from a few later patients were sequenced in-house on an Illumina MiSeq with MiXCR processing rather than by the commercial service. Overall study results and their limits: Conclusions were limited by the relatively low number and heterogeneity of intestinal transplant patients. Peak levels of circulating GvH clones were associated with declines in HvG clones early after transplant. In the allografts of patients with donor T cell macrochimerism, GvH to HvG T cell clonal ratios were high. GvH clones were detected in recipient bone marrow, and some of these GvH clones were observed earlier in ileal mucosa or blood, consistent with an intestinal mucosal origin.

The time point label corresponds to: postoperative day 105 after intestinal transplantation (dayNNNN = postoperative day). In the first month after transplant, blood samples were collected up to 4 times, and after that at least monthly when available. The library was made by the immunoSEQ multiplex PCR assay. For most patients, high-throughput TCR-beta CDR3 sequencing of genomic DNA was performed by Adaptive Biotechnologies. The authors' analysis ran thus. Adaptive's ImmunoSEQ software was the source of the TCR sequencing data for roughly 19 patients, while a few other patients were processed with MiXCR and VDJtools. CDR3 nucleotide sequences shared between donor and recipient were removed because their origin could not be assigned. Alloreactive clones required at least 2-fold expansion over unstimulated cells and minimum CFSE-low frequency of 0.002% (template counts) or 0.001% (read counts). Mappable clones were those detected in sequenced pre-transplant spleen, lymph node, or MLR CFSE-low populations of the donor or recipient. The cumulative frequency of alloreactive clones was calculated as a percentage of all sequences, weighted by copy number. TCRdb carries this immuneACCESS record with in-frame sequences only. Its versions omit some clonotypes, under half of them owing to an unresolved V gene in the studies checked, with the rest unexplained. The V and J calls and the clone size are those of that table, but D and trimming were determined from the DNA. The sample has more than 10,000 clones on record, 80% to 95% of them singletons. The ten largest account for roughly 3.5% of the sample.

As for this clone: Its recognized antigen is unknown. Qualities for individual bases were not recorded, and no much larger clone is one base off.

CDR1 and CDR2 were assigned from the germline V gene (reference sequence) as SGHNT and YYREEE. Spanning cysteine to phenylalanine, the CDR3 consists of 15 amino acids. Solely the CDR3 DNA is kept, with 45 bases framed from the first base. Trimming takes 2 bases off V and 4 bases off J; junction bases not matched to a gene: 5. The clonotype comes from a human patient who received an intestinal transplant, so some T cells may come from the graft donor. In this chain, TRBV5-4 is recombined with TRBJ2-1, and 8 bases in between align with TRBD1. The sequences come from PBMCs, collected 105 days after intestinal transplantation. The CDR3: CASSFATGVYNEQFF. The nucleotides read TGTGCCAGCAGCTTTGCGACAGGGGTATACAATGAGCAGTTCTTC.